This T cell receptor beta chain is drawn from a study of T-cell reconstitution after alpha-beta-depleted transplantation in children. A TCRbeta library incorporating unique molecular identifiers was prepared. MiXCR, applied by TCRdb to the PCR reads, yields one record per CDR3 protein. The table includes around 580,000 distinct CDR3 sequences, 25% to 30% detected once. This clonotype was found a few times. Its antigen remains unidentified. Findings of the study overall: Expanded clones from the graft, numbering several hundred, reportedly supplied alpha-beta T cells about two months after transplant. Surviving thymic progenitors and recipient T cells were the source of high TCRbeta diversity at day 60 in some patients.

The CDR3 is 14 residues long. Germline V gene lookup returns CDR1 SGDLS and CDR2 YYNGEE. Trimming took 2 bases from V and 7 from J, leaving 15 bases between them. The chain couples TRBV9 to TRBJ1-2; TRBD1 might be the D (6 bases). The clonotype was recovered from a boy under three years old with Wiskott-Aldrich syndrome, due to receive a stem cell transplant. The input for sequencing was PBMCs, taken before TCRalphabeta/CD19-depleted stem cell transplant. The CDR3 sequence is CASSVLTGKAGYTF. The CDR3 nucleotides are TGTGCCAGCAGCGTTTTGACAGGAAAGGCTGGCTACACCTTC.